This note documents a single T cell receptor beta chain sequence. Germline V CDR1 and CDR2: SGHRS, YFSETQ. The germline V and J ends were trimmed by 0 bases and 3 bases, with 7 bases remaining between them. CDR3 length: 13 residues. TCRdb re-called the RT-PCR reads through MiXCR, storing one row per CDR3 protein. The repertoire holds about 110,000 distinct CDR3 sequences, with around 35% as singletons. This specimen belongs to a study of patients and donors after allogeneic stem cell transplantation. This clonotype was sampled from a human donor who was either an allogeneic HSCT recipient or a stem cell or donor lymphocyte infusion donor (not recorded which). It is not recorded whose cells these are; they may come from a transplant donor. Material: blood, either unsorted or a sorted T cell fraction (not recorded which). The V gene is TRBV5-1, the J gene TRBJ2-7; D is undetermined. The CDR3 DNA reads TGCGCCAGCAGCTTGGGCAGTTTCTACGAGCAGTACTTC. This codes for CASSLGSFYEQYF.